The 25 T cell receptor beta chains below come from one sample, sequenced in a study of CDR3 diversity in severe acne. TCRdb recomputed calls from the PCR reads with MiXCR, one row per CDR3 protein. The profile shows more than 80,000 distinct CDR3 sequences, about 49% of them singletons. The specimen sequenced was blood. These receptors were taken from a male donor with severe acne vulgaris.

The genes are TRBV15 and TRBJ2-7; 8 positions agree with TRBD1. J was trimmed by 0 bases and V by 3 bases; bases with no gene match: 7. This CDR3 contains 16 residues. Germline V gene lookup returns CDR1 LNHNV and CDR2 YYDKDF (reference sequence). The CDR3 sequence is CATSRQPGTGSYEQYF. CDR3 coding DNA: TGTGCCACCAGCAGGCAACCCGGGACAGGCTCCTACGAGCAGTACTTC.

This sequence joins TRBV28 and TRBJ2-1, with 8 bases aligning to TRBD1. V lost 3 bases, J lost 5 bases, and 9 bases stayed unmatched. The CDR3 sequence is 16 residues long. CDR1 is MDHEN, CDR2 SYDVKM, per germline. The CDR3: CASSFLVDRVNNEQFF. The DNA of the CDR3 is TGTGCCAGCAGTTTCTTAGTGGACAGGGTAAACAATGAGCAGTTCTTC.

There are a few counts of this clonotype. Because the CDR3 is missing its conserved closing phenylalanine or tryptophan, this is likely a read error. The DNA is omitted, as the CDR3 cannot be located on it reliably, and the CDR3 follows TCRdb's listing. The chain couples TRBV4-1 to TRBJ1-3; the D call of TRBD1 is as the table states it, not checked on the DNA. Germline V gene data show CDR1 as MGHRA and CDR2 as YSYEKL. The CDR3 comprises 9 residues, both ends counted. The CDR3 reads CASSSRGVA.

This clonotype was detected only once. The chain carries TRBV6-5 and TRBJ2-7; TRBD1 might be the D (5 bases). Per germline, CDR1 MNHEY and CDR2 SVGAGI. The length of the CDR3 is 14 residues. The germline V and J ends were trimmed by 5 bases and 3 bases, with 14 bases remaining between them. The CDR3 nucleotides read TGTGCCAGCAGTACAGCCCAAGGGGTCTACGAGCAGTACTTC. Encoded protein: CASSTAQGVYEQYF.

This clonotype occurred a few times. The CDR3 here is CASSAGLMNTEAFF. In DNA form, the CDR3 reads TGTGCCAGCAGCGCGGGACTGATGAACACTGAAGCTTTCTTT. The chain employs TRBV9 and TRBJ1-1; TRBD1 is a possible D gene (5 bases). The CDR3 is 14 residues long. Trimming took 3 bases from V and 0 from J, leaving 9 bases between them. Germline V CDR1 and CDR2: SGDLS, YYNGEE.

The gene calls are TRBV15 and TRBJ1-1; no firm D call. Trimming stripped 0 bases from V and 11 bases from J, with 10 bases between. The CDR3 spans 12 residues. Germline CDR1 is LNHNV and CDR2 is YYDKDF (reference sequence). The CDR3 DNA reads TGTGCCACCAGCAGAGATTTACGCCCGGCTTTCTTT. Protein product: CATSRDLRPAFF.

This clonotype was counted many times. This chain links TRBV9 with TRBJ2-7, with TRBD1 as a possible D gene (5 bases). The germline CDR1 and CDR2 sequences are SGDLS and YYNGEE. V lost 0 bases and J lost 0, with 13 bases in between. The CDR3 extends over 16 amino acids. CDR3 DNA sequence: TGTGCCAGCAGCGTAGGCCCAGGGCACAGCTCCTACGAGCAGTACTTC. Amino acids: CASSVGPGHSSYEQYF. Based on the CDR3 plus reference TRBV9 and TRBJ2-7, the full variable domain is DSGVTQTPKHLITATGQRVTLRCSPRSGDLSVYWYQQSLDQGLQFLIQYYNGEERAKGNILERFSAQQFPDLHSELNLSSLELGDSALYFCASSVGPGHSSYEQYFGPGTRLTVT.

On this clonotype itself: The CDR3 does not close with the conserved phenylalanine or tryptophan, likely indicating a read error. The chain couples TRBV5-4 to TRBJ2-5, with TRBD1 matching 8 bases. Per the germline V gene, CDR1 is SGHNT and CDR2 is YYREEE (reference sequence). V gave up 4 bases and J gave up 5 bases; unmatched junction bases: 10. The CDR3 extends over 15 amino acids. The CDR3 region has the DNA TGTGCCAGCAGCGCTCGGACAGGGCTAGGGGAGACCCAGTACCTC. Amino acid sequence: CASSARTGLGETQYL.

V is TRBV5-6 and J is TRBJ2-2; maybe TRBD2 (5 bases). CDR1 is SGHDT and CDR2 is YYEEEE in the germline V gene. CDR3 length: 14 residues. V was shortened by 4 bases and J by 3 bases, with 10 bases between the two germline ends. The CDR3 sequence is CASSQTGDTGELFF. The CDR3 DNA reads TGTGCCAGCAGCCAAACCGGGGACACCGGGGAGCTGTTTTTT.

Comments on this clonotype: With a much larger clone just one base away, this may be a read error. The V call is TRBV19, the J call TRBJ2-1; D is ambiguous. There are 15 residues in the CDR3. Germline CDR1 LNHDA, CDR2 SQIVND (reference sequence). CDR3 nucleotide sequence: TGTGCCACGCTGGGGTGGGGTGGATCCTACAATGAGCAGTCCTTC. Encoded protein: CATLGWGGSYNEQSF.

Many counts were recorded for this clonotype. This chain joins TRBV7-3 and TRBJ2-3, with 7 bases identical to TRBD2. V shed 5 bases and J 4 bases; nucleotides not matched to a gene: 6. The CDR3 is 14 amino acids. Germline lookup yields CDR1 SGHTA and CDR2 FQGTGA. The CDR3 region is CASSRRGGSDTQYF. For the CDR3, the DNA is TGTGCCAGCAGCCGTAGGGGAGGGTCAGATACGCAGTATTTT.

The chain recombines TRBV3-1 with TRBJ1-1, with TRBD1 matching over 11 bases. Germline assignment: CDR1 LGHDT and CDR2 YNNKEL (reference sequence). The CDR3 has 17 residues. V was pared by 4 bases and J by 0 bases, with 7 bases of the junction left unmatched. The CDR3: CASSLGTGGIMNTEAFF. In nucleotides, the CDR3 is TGTGCCAGCAGCCTCGGGACAGGGGGGATCATGAACACTGAAGCTTTCTTT.

This clonotype was counted ten times or more. The rearrangement links TRBV28 to TRBJ1-2, with 9 bases fitting TRBD1. Germline trimming cut 6 bases from V and 4 bases from J; bases unmatched to any gene: 9. Germline V gene data show CDR1 as MDHEN and CDR2 as SYDVKM. The CDR3 length is 15 residues. The CDR3 spells CASRGYRGRGYGYTF. As DNA, the CDR3 is TGTGCCAGCAGGGGTTACAGGGGGCGCGGCTATGGCTACACCTTC.

This CDR3 reads CASSLSGTRETQYF. CDR3 nucleotides: TGTGCCAGCAGCTTAAGCGGGACGAGGGAGACCCAGTACTTC. The rearrangement links TRBV7-9 to TRBJ2-5; 7 bases are a match to TRBD2. Per germline, CDR1 SEHNR and CDR2 FQNEAQ (reference sequence). The CDR3 spans 14 residues. The V gene end was trimmed by 2 bases and the J gene end by 5 bases; junction bases not matched to a gene: 5.

This chain uses TRBV19 with TRBJ1-6, with 9 bases that match TRBD1. The CDR3 is made up of 13 amino acids. J lost 10 bases, V lost 8 bases, and 6 bases had no gene match. CDR1 is LNHDA and CDR2 is SQIVND in the germline V gene (reference sequence). CDR3 nucleotide sequence: TGTGCCAGTCGGACAGGGGATTTATCACCCCTCCACTTT. Protein product: CASRTGDLSPLHF.

The gene calls are TRBV10-3 and TRBJ1-6; D is undetermined. The germline V and J ends were trimmed by 7 bases and 9 bases, with 19 bases remaining between them. Per germline, CDR1 ENHRY and CDR2 SYGVKD. CDR3 size: 15 residues. The CDR3 is CAIKVFPDVGSPLHF. The CDR3 DNA reads TGTGCCATCAAGGTCTTTCCGGATGTCGGTTCACCCCTCCACTTT.

As for this clonotype: A much bigger clone sits one base away, suggesting this may be a read error. V is TRBV7-2 and J is TRBJ2-5, with D perhaps assigned TRBD1 or TRBD2 (5 bases each). Germline CDR1 is SGHTA and CDR2 is FQGNSA. The CDR3 has 13 residues. The V and J ends lost 3 bases and 9 bases respectively, with 14 bases between them. CDR3 bases: TGTGCCAGCAGCTTGACAGCAATGGAGGCCCAGTACTTC. Amino acid sequence: CASSLTAMEAQYF.

This clonotype occurred many times. This chain uses TRBV7-9 with TRBJ2-2, with TRBD1 identical over 9 bases. The CDR3 spans 14 residues. Germline CDR1 is SEHNR and CDR2 is FQNEAQ (reference sequence). V lost 8 bases, J lost 1 base, and 2 bases stayed unmatched. CDR3 nucleotide sequence: TGTGCCAGCGCGGGACAGGGGAACACCGGGGAGCTGTTTTTT. This encodes CASAGQGNTGELFF.

Ten or more counts support this clonotype. This chain joins TRBV6-5 and TRBJ1-5; TRBD1 might be the D (5 bases). V lost 5 bases, J lost 0 bases, and 11 bases lay in between. Germline V gene lookup returns CDR1 MNHEY and CDR2 SVGAGI. This CDR3 is 15 amino acids long. This CDR3 is CASSETAYSNQPQHF. CDR3 sequence (DNA): TGTGCCAGCAGTGAGACAGCTTATAGCAATCAGCCCCAGCATTTT.

The rearrangement links TRBV28 to TRBJ2-6; 8 bases map to TRBD1. The CDR3 consists of 18 residues. CDR1 is MDHEN and CDR2 is SYDVKM in the germline V gene. The V and J ends lost 4 bases and 4 bases, in that order; junction bases with no gene match: 12. CDR3 sequence: CASSSGIQGAGGANVLTF. For the CDR3, the DNA is TGTGCCAGCAGTTCAGGCATTCAGGGGGCGGGCGGGGCCAACGTCCTGACTTTC.

Worth noting for this clonotype: A single base separates this from a much larger clone, so it may be a read error. V is TRBV20-1 and J is TRBJ2-2; TRBD1 matches 8 bases. CDR3 size: 14 residues. Germline V CDR1 and CDR2: DFQATT, SNEGSKA (reference sequence). The CDR3 protein is CSAFQGARTGELLF. The CDR3 bases are TGCAGTGCGTTCCAGGGGGCGCGAACCGGGGAGCTGCTTTTT.

V usage is TRBV12-3 or TRBV12-4 and J usage is TRBJ2-3; D uncertain. The CDR3 extends over 13 amino acids. Deletions cut 3 bases from V and 5 bases from J, with 9 bases between. Here the CDR3 DNA reads TGTGCCAGCAGTTTCCGTTCTGGAGATACGCAGTATTTT. It encodes CASSFRSGDTQYF.

The rearrangement joins TRBV5-6 to TRBJ2-3; 9 bases align to TRBD2. Germline CDR1 and CDR2: SGHDT and YYEEEE. There are 15 residues in the CDR3. With 2 bases clipped from V and 3 bases from J, the junction kept 4 bases outside the gene matches. The CDR3, as DNA: TGTGCCAGCAGCTTACGAACTAGCGGGACAGATACGCAGTATTTT. Residues: CASSLRTSGTDTQYF. Complete variable domain (other parts from reference TRBV5-6 and TRBJ2-3): DAGVTQSPTHLIKTRGQQVTLRCSPKSGHDTVSWYQQALGQGPQFIFQYYEEEERQRGNFPDRFSGHQFPNYSSELNVNALLLGDSALYLCASSLRTSGTDTQYFGPGTRLTVL.

The chain links TRBV7-3 to TRBJ2-3, with 13 bases fitting TRBD2. Trimming at V came to 5 bases and at J to 4 bases, leaving 6 bases not matched to a gene. The CDR3 is 16 residues long. Germline CDR1 is SGHTA and CDR2 is FQGTGA. CDR3 nucleotide sequence: TGTGCCAGCAGCACAACTAGCGGGAGGGGGGCAGATACGCAGTATTTT. As protein: CASSTTSGRGADTQYF.

V usage is TRBV20-1 and J usage is TRBJ2-7; a possible D gene is TRBD2 (6 bases). The last part of the DNA fits TRBJ2-1 better; the J call may be wrong. The CDR3 is 15 residues long. CDR1 and CDR2 (germline): DFQATT, SNEGSKA (reference sequence). The chain's CDR3 is CSARDLRSGEAEQFF. In DNA, the CDR3 is TGCAGTGCTAGAGATCTGCGCTCGGGGGAGGCTGAGCAGTTCTTC.